Listed here are 18 T cell receptor beta chains from one sample, sequenced in a study of blood T cell repertoires in COVID-19. Sequenced by immunoSEQ multiplex PCR; TCRdb stores in-frame clones only, minus some. The sample lists about 330,000 clones; more than 70% were seen once. Sequencing was done on a sample of peripheral blood. These TCRs come from a woman aged 50 to 60 with acute or convalescent COVID-19.

The chain has TRBV7-2 and TRBJ1-1, with TRBD1 matching over 7 bases. The CDR3 is 13 residues long. After removal of 1 base from V and 4 bases from J, the junction contained 0 bases not matched to a gene. From germline, CDR1 is SGHTA and CDR2 FQGNSA. CDR3 amino acids: CASSLDRGTEAFF. DNA of the CDR3: TGTGCCAGCAGCTTAGACAGGGGCACTGAAGCTTTCTTT.

Here the CDR3 reads CASSAGGDSYNVLTF. CDR3 DNA sequence: TGTGCCAGCAGCGCGGGGGGGGACAGTTACAACGTCCTGACTTTC. The chain links TRBV11-2 to TRBJ2-6, with TRBD2 matching over 9 bases. The CDR3 loop spans 15 amino acids. J gave up 9 bases and V 5 bases, and 8 bases lay outside the gene matches. Germline lookup yields CDR1 SGHAT and CDR2 FQNNGV.

The chain recombines TRBV7-9 with TRBJ2-2; 7 nucleotides align to TRBD1. This CDR3 has 16 amino acids. CDR1 and CDR2 from the germline V gene are SEHNR and FQNEAQ (reference sequence). The V and J ends lost 5 bases and 3 bases, in that order; junction bases with no gene match: 9. The CDR3 nucleotides are TGTGCCAGCAGCCCCAGCGACAGGGTTGACACCGGGGAGCTGTTTTTT. It yields the protein CASSPSDRVDTGELFF.

This clone appeared a single time. J is TRBJ2-7 and V is TRBV6-5; 9 nucleotides align to TRBD1. This CDR3 is 14 amino acids long. The germline CDR1 and CDR2 sequences are MNHEY and SVGAGI. Unmatched junction bases numbered 7, after V lost 6 bases and J lost 4 bases. CDR3 region: CASSLQGARYEQYF. DNA of the CDR3: TGTGCCAGCAGCCTACAGGGGGCGCGTTACGAGCAGTACTTC.

This chain links TRBV5-7 with TRBJ2-7; D is perhaps TRBD1 (5 bases). TRBV5-7 is known as an ORF, though its function is uncertain. The CDR3 loop spans 14 amino acids. Deletions cut 4 bases from V and 3 bases from J, with 14 bases between. CDR3 sequence: CASSPSRVGYEQYV. CDR3 coding DNA: TGTGCCAGCAGCCCGTCCAGGGTTGGCTACGAGCAGTACGTC.

The CDR3 sequence: CAWSVVGAGGYTF. CDR3 nucleotide sequence: TGTGCCTGGAGTGTAGTGGGGGCAGGGGGCTACACCTTC. The rearrangement uses TRBV30 and TRBJ1-2; D may be TRBD1 (6 bases). There are 13 residues in the CDR3. With 0 bases removed from V and 8 bases from J, the gap between germline ends came to 13 bases. CDR1 and CDR2 from the germline V gene are GTSNPN and SVGIG (reference sequence).

This chain links TRBV7-8 with TRBJ2-5; 7 nucleotides agree with TRBD2. This CDR3 region has 14 residues. Germline V CDR1 and CDR2: SGHVS, FQNEAQ. After removal of 5 bases from V and 4 bases from J, the junction contained 7 bases not matched to a gene. The CDR3 coding sequence is TGTGCCAGCAGCAGGAGCGGCGGGGGAGAGACCCAGTACTTC. This translates into CASSRSGGGETQYF.

This clone was observed a few times. CDR3 coding DNA: TGCAGCGTTGAAAACGCGGGGACAGGGTTTTCCCGGGAGCAGTTCTTC. This gives the protein CSVENAGTGFSREQFF. The chain couples TRBV29-1 to TRBJ2-1; 9 bases fit TRBD1. The V gene end was trimmed by 2 bases and the J gene end by 10 bases; junction bases not matched to a gene: 15. This CDR3 spans 16 amino acids. Germline V gene data show CDR1 as SQVTM and CDR2 as ANQGSEA.

This clone was counted between two and nine times. This rearrangement joins TRBV6-2 or TRBV6-3 to TRBJ1-2; perhaps TRBD1 as D (5 bases). CDR1 and CDR2 (germline): MNHEY, SVGEGT. The CDR3 runs 12 residues. Trimming stripped 6 bases from V and 5 bases from J, with 10 bases between. CDR3 region: CASSQGDYGYTF. The CDR3 DNA reads as TGTGCCAGCAGCCAGGGAGATTATGGCTACACCTTC.

The chain links TRBV5-6 to TRBJ2-5; D possibly corresponds to TRBD2 (6 bases). The CDR3 contains 16 residues. Germline values: CDR1 SGHDT, CDR2 YYEEEE. Trimming stripped 1 base from V and 4 bases from J, with 17 bases between. CDR3 region: CASSLFGAGRGETQYF. CDR3 nucleotides: TGTGCCAGCAGCTTGTTTGGGGCAGGGCGGGGAGAGACCCAGTACTTC.

The chain is built from TRBV29-1 and TRBJ2-3; TRBD2 matches 7 bases. With 3 bases clipped from V and 5 bases from J, the junction kept 2 bases outside the gene matches. Germline V lookup: CDR1 SQVTM, CDR2 ANQGSEA. The CDR3 is made up of 12 amino acids. CDR3 loop: CSVDGGEDTQYF. CDR3 bases: TGCAGCGTTGATGGGGGGGAAGATACGCAGTATTTT.

DNA for the CDR3: TGTGCCAGTAACCACAGGGGCCGAGACACCGGGGAGCTGTTTTTT. This encodes CASNHRGRDTGELFF. The rearrangement links TRBV19 to TRBJ2-2, with 7 bases lining up with TRBD1. The CDR3 contains 15 residues. In germline, CDR1 is LNHDA, CDR2 SQIVND (reference sequence). Trimming removed 7 bases from V and 3 bases from J; junction bases left unmatched: 8.

V usage is TRBV6-5 and J usage is TRBJ2-2, with a possible D match to TRBD2 (5 bases). Germline CDR1 reads MNHEY; CDR2 reads SVGAGI. Trimming took 5 bases from V and 7 from J, leaving 14 bases between them. The CDR3 runs 14 residues. CDR3 sequence reads: CASSLLRDLGELFF. CDR3 nucleotides: TGTGCCAGCAGTCTACTGAGGGATCTCGGGGAGCTGTTTTTT.

CDR3 bases: TGTGCCAGCAGCGTTAGTCCCGGCACCGGGGAGCTGTTTTTT. Translated, it gives CASSVSPGTGELFF. The V call is TRBV9, the J call TRBJ2-2; D unclear. Trimming removed 2 bases at V and 4 bases at J, with 9 bases between. Germline V gives CDR1 SGDLS, CDR2 YYNGEE. CDR3 length: 14 amino acids.

The V gene is TRBV9, the J gene TRBJ1-5; 7 bases agree with TRBD1. CDR1 and CDR2 from the germline V gene are SGDLS and YYNGEE. Trimming took 4 bases from V and 4 from J; bases not matched to a gene: 11. The CDR3 totals 16 residues. In DNA form, the CDR3 reads TGTGCCAGCAGCTCCCGGCAGACAGGGTTGAATCAGCCCCAGCATTTT. The encoded protein is CASSSRQTGLNQPQHF.

This rearrangement joins TRBV5-1 to TRBJ2-5, with a possible D match to TRBD2 (5 bases). The V gene lost 4 bases and the J gene lost 1 base, with 11 bases spanning the gap. The length of the CDR3 is 14 residues. Germline loops: CDR1 SGHRS, CDR2 YFSETQ. CDR3 sequence: CASSIGLTQETQYF. The CDR3 nucleotides are TGCGCCAGCAGCATCGGACTGACCCAAGAGACCCAGTACTTC. Drawing the rest from reference TRBV5-1 and TRBJ2-5, the complete variable domain is KAGVTQTPRYLIKTRGQQVTLSCSPISGHRSVSWYQQTPGQGLQFLFEYFSETQRNKGNFPGRFSGRQFSNSRSEMNVSTLELGDSALYLCASSIGLTQETQYFGPGTRLLVL.

This chain connects TRBV6-2 or TRBV6-3 to TRBJ1-1; D is unresolved. Germline lookup yields CDR1 MNHEY and CDR2 SVGEGT. This CDR3 has 15 residues. Deletions cut 2 bases from V and 4 bases from J, with 14 bases between. Written as DNA, the CDR3 is TGTGCCAGCAGTTACCCCCACGAGGGAATCACTGAAGCTTTCTTT. Its translation is CASSYPHEGITEAFF.

This clone was detected a few times. This sequence joins TRBV6-2 or TRBV6-3 and TRBJ2-7; D gene ambiguous. V was shortened by 6 bases and J by 0 bases, with 21 bases between the two germline ends. CDR1 is MNHEY and CDR2 is SVGEGT in the germline V gene. This CDR3 has 17 residues. DNA for the CDR3: TGTGCCAGCAGCCATATCGGGTCCCCCCGAAGCTCCTACGAGCAGTACTTC. Protein: CASSHIGSPRSSYEQYF.